The text below deals with one T cell receptor beta chain. The CDR3 has 13 amino acids. Per germline, CDR1 SGDLS and CDR2 YYNGEE. Deletions cut 4 bases from V and 3 bases from J, with 10 bases between. This specimen comes from a study of CD8 T cells in Susac syndrome. Overall study context: Treatment status at blood draw for the Susac syndrome patients was therapy-naive, corticosteroids, or intravenous immunoglobulin alone.

Random hexamers primed reverse transcription of about 0.45 to 1 ug RNA. TCRdb used MiXCR to reprocess the immunoSEQ multiplex PCR reads, holding one entry per CDR3 protein. The table has under 150,000 distinct CDR3 sequences, approximately 94% seen once. CD8+ and CD4+ blood T cells underwent TCR beta sequencing. What was sequenced was CD4+ T cells from PBMCs. The rearrangement links TRBV9 to TRBJ1-1; tentative D call: TRBD1 (5 bases). This TCR came from a human donor with Susac syndrome. CDR3 in amino acids: CASSPDSHTEAFF. The CDR3 DNA follows: TGTGCCAGCAGCCCAGACAGCCACACTGAAGCTTTCTTT.